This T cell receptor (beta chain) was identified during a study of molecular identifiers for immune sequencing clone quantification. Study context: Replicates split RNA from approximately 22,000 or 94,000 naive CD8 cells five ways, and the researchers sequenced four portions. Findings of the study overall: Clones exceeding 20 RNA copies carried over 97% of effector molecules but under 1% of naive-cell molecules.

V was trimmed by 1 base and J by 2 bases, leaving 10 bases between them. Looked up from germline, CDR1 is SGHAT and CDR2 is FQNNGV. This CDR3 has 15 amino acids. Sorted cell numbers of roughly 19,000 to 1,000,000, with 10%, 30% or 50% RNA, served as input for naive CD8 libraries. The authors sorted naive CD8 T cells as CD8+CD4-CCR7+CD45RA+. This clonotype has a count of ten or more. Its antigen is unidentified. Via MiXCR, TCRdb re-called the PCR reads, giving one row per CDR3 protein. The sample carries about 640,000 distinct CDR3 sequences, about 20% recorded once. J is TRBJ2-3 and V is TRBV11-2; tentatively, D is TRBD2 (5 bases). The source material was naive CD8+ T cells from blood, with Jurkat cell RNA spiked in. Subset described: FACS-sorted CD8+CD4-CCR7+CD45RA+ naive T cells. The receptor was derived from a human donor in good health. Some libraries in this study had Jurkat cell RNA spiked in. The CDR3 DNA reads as TGTGCCAGCAGCTTAGGCACTAGTTACACAGATACGCAGTATTTT. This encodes CASSLGTSYTDTQYF.